This is a list of T cell receptor beta chains from one sample in a study of cytomegalovirus exposure and HLA in healthy donors. Clones were sequenced by immunoSEQ multiplex PCR, and TCRdb holds only the in-frame ones, with some missing. The table lists about 190,000 clones, roughly 80% of them singletons. Sequencing used PBMCs. These receptors were taken from a man aged 40-49 years in good health and CMV-seropositive. The CDR3 runs from the conserved cysteine through the conserved F or W. A D gene is named only where the DNA matches it firmly. Size is stated for part of the rows, as once, few or many counts, or as a class when the clone is expanded.

J gene: TRBJ2-5; clone size: NA; D gene: TRBD1; V gene: TRBV7-9; CDR3 DNA: TGTGCCAGCAGCCGGTCGGGACAGCGAGACGAGACCCAGTACTTC; CDR3 protein: CASSRSGQRDETQYF
J gene: TRBJ2-6; clone size: NA; D gene: NA; V gene: TRBV5-1; CDR3 DNA: TGCGCCAGCAGCTTGGCAGGGGCCCTCTCTGGGGCCAACGTCCTGACTTTC; CDR3 protein: CASSLAGALSGANVLTF
J gene: TRBJ1-1; clone size: NA; D gene: TRBD1; V gene: TRBV27; CDR3 DNA: TGTGCCAGCAGTTCACGACGACAGGGCCTAAACACTGAAGCTTTCTTT; CDR3 protein: CASSSRRQGLNTEAFF
J gene: TRBJ2-5; clone size: NA; D gene: NA; V gene: TRBV28; CDR3 DNA: TGTGCCAGCAGCCACGCCGGAGGGTACCAAGAGACCCAGTACTTC; CDR3 protein: CASSHAGGYQETQYF
J gene: TRBJ2-7; clone size: NA; D gene: NA; V gene: TRBV27; CDR3 DNA: TGTGCCAGCAGTTTGGAGGGGTACGAGCAGTACTTC; CDR3 protein: CASSLEGYEQYF
J gene: TRBJ2-5; clone size: NA; D gene: TRBD2; V gene: TRBV30; CDR3 DNA: TGTGCCTGGAGTGTCGGTAGCGGGGGTGAGACCCAGTACTTC; CDR3 protein: CAWSVGSGGETQYF
J gene: TRBJ2-7; clone size: NA; D gene: NA; V gene: TRBV30; CDR3 DNA: TGTGCCTGGAGTTTCTACAGGGCCTACGAGCAGTACTTC; CDR3 protein: CAWSFYRAYEQYF
J gene: TRBJ1-1; clone size: NA; D gene: NA; V gene: TRBV11-2; CDR3 DNA: TGTGCCAGCAGCTTAGTCGGGGGTAATGGGGAAGCTTTCTTT; CDR3 protein: CASSLVGGNGEAFF
J gene: TRBJ2-1; clone size: NA; D gene: TRBD2; V gene: TRBV27; CDR3 DNA: TGTGCCAGCAGTAGCAGCGGGGGCGGGAGCAATGAGCAGTTCTTC; CDR3 protein: CASSSSGGGSNEQFF
J gene: TRBJ1-3; clone size: NA; D gene: NA; V gene: TRBV4-3; CDR3 DNA: TGCGCCAGCAGCCAAGCTCCGATGAGTGGAAACACCATATATTTT; CDR3 protein: CASSQAPMSGNTIYF
J gene: TRBJ2-5; clone size: NA; D gene: NA; V gene: TRBV5-4; CDR3 DNA: TGTGCCAGCAGTTCCACTAGTGCAGAGACCCAGTACTTC; CDR3 protein: CASSSTSAETQYF
J gene: TRBJ2-7; clone size: NA; D gene: TRBD1; V gene: TRBV2; CDR3 DNA: TGTGCCAGCAGTCTGGACAGGGGTCTGGACGAGCAGTACTTC; CDR3 protein: CASSLDRGLDEQYF
J gene: TRBJ2-7; clone size: NA; D gene: NA; V gene: TRBV5-1; CDR3 DNA: TGCGCCAGCAGTTTGGGGGGCAGGGTTAAGGATGAGCAGTACTTC; CDR3 protein: CASSLGGRVKDEQYF
J gene: TRBJ2-3; clone size: NA; D gene: NA; V gene: TRBV29-1; CDR3 DNA: TGCAGCGTTGAAGATGGGTCCAGGGGAGATACGCAGTATTTT; CDR3 protein: CSVEDGSRGDTQYF
J gene: TRBJ2-7; clone size: NA; D gene: TRBD1; V gene: TRBV28; CDR3 DNA: TGTGCCAGCAGTTCAGCGGACAGGGTCCTCCAGTACGAGCAGTACTTC; CDR3 protein: CASSSADRVLQYEQYF
J gene: TRBJ1-2; clone size: NA; D gene: TRBD1; V gene: TRBV5-6; CDR3 DNA: TGTGCCAGCGTTGGACAGGGGTTAGGCTATGGCTACACCTTC; CDR3 protein: CASVGQGLGYGYTF
J gene: TRBJ2-5; clone size: NA; D gene: TRBD2; V gene: TRBV7-2; CDR3 DNA: TGTGCCAGCAGCCCAGAACTACTAGCGGGAGAGACCCAGTACTTC; CDR3 protein: CASSPELLAGETQYF
J gene: TRBJ1-1; clone size: few; D gene: NA; V gene: TRBV5-6; CDR3 DNA: TGTGCCAGCAGCTTGATCGGGGAAGGCACTGAAGCTTTCTTT; CDR3 protein: CASSLIGEGTEAFF
J gene: TRBJ2-7; clone size: NA; D gene: NA; V gene: TRBV18; CDR3 DNA: TGTGCCAGCTCACTAAAAGAGAATCCCGAGCAGTACTTC; CDR3 protein: CASSLKENPEQYF
J gene: TRBJ2-2; clone size: NA; D gene: NA; V gene: TRBV11-3; CDR3 DNA: TGTGCCAGCAGCTTAGATCGAATAGACAGGACCACCGGGGAGCTGTTTTTT; CDR3 protein: CASSLDRIDRTTGELFF
J gene: TRBJ1-5; clone size: NA; D gene: NA; V gene: TRBV5-6; CDR3 DNA: TGTGCCAGCAGCGCCCGGGGGGGGTCTGGTCAGCCCCAGCATTTT; CDR3 protein: CASSARGGSGQPQHF
J gene: TRBJ1-5; clone size: NA; D gene: NA; V gene: TRBV7-9; CDR3 DNA: TGTGCCAGCAGCTTATATAGTGAGTCCCAGCCCCAGCATTTT; CDR3 protein: CASSLYSESQPQHF
J gene: TRBJ2-4; clone size: NA; D gene: TRBD1; V gene: TRBV6-5; CDR3 DNA: TGTGCCAGCAGTTACAGGGGGCGTAGGCACATTCAGTACTTC; CDR3 protein: CASSYRGRRHIQYF
J gene: TRBJ2-3; clone size: NA; D gene: NA; V gene: TRBV9; CDR3 DNA: TGTGCCAGCAGCGTTGTTCCCTCCACAGATACGCAGTATTTT; CDR3 protein: CASSVVPSTDTQYF
J gene: TRBJ2-3; clone size: few; D gene: TRBD2; V gene: TRBV19; CDR3 DNA: TGTGCCAGTCGGACTAGCGGGACAGATACGCAGTATTTT; CDR3 protein: CASRTSGTDTQYF
J gene: TRBJ2-5; clone size: NA; D gene: NA; V gene: TRBV9; CDR3 DNA: TGTGCCAGCAGCCGCCGCGGAGGGATCCAAGAGACCCAGTACTTC; CDR3 protein: CASSRRGGIQETQYF
J gene: TRBJ2-6; clone size: NA; D gene: TRBD1; V gene: TRBV9; CDR3 DNA: TGTGCCAGCAGCGCTCCAGGGGGCGCTGGGGCCAACGTCCTGACTTTC; CDR3 protein: CASSAPGGAGANVLTF
J gene: TRBJ1-5; clone size: NA; D gene: NA; V gene: TRBV30; CDR3 DNA: TGTGCCTGGGAAACCGGGGGGGGCAATCAGCCCCAGCATTTT; CDR3 protein: CAWETGGGNQPQHF
J gene: TRBJ1-2; clone size: few; D gene: NA; V gene: TRBV4-3; CDR3 DNA: TGCGCCAGCAGCCAAAACGCCGGGCTCCCAGCGGGCGGCTACACCTTC; CDR3 protein: CASSQNAGLPAGGYTF
J gene: TRBJ2-2; clone size: NA; D gene: NA; V gene: TRBV7-3; CDR3 DNA: TGTGCCAGCAGCATACAGGGTAACACCGGGGAGCTGTTTTTT; CDR3 protein: CASSIQGNTGELFF
J gene: TRBJ1-4; clone size: NA; D gene: NA; V gene: TRBV6-1; CDR3 DNA: TGTGCCAGCAGTACCGGGACACTGCCTGAAAAACTGTTTTTT; CDR3 protein: CASSTGTLPEKLFF
J gene: TRBJ2-7; clone size: few; D gene: NA; V gene: TRBV7-8; CDR3 DNA: TGTGCCAGCAGCTTTAGGGAGACCCTGGGCGAGCAGTACTTC; CDR3 protein: CASSFRETLGEQYF
J gene: TRBJ1-5; clone size: NA; D gene: NA; V gene: TRBV27; CDR3 DNA: TGTGCCAGCAGTTTATCGGGCAGGGGCAATCAGCCCCAGCATTTT; CDR3 protein: CASSLSGRGNQPQHF
J gene: TRBJ1-1; clone size: NA; D gene: TRBD1; V gene: TRBV6-1; CDR3 DNA: TGTGCCAGCAGTGAAACAGGGGCCATGAACACTGAAGCTTTCTTT; CDR3 protein: CASSETGAMNTEAFF
J gene: TRBJ1-5; clone size: NA; D gene: NA; V gene: TRBV5-6; CDR3 DNA: TGTGCCAGCAGCCGAAGGGGTGGTCTGGATCAGCCCCAGCATTTT; CDR3 protein: CASSRRGGLDQPQHF
J gene: TRBJ2-7; clone size: NA; D gene: NA; V gene: TRBV29-1; CDR3 DNA: TGCAGCGTTGAACTACGGGACGAGCAGTACTTC; CDR3 protein: CSVELRDEQYF
J gene: TRBJ2-3; clone size: NA; D gene: TRBD2; V gene: TRBV4-1; CDR3 DNA: TGCGCCAGCAGCCAACTAGCGGGGGGCAATGGAGATACGCAGTATTTT; CDR3 protein: CASSQLAGGNGDTQYF
J gene: TRBJ1-1; clone size: NA; D gene: NA; V gene: TRBV9; CDR3 DNA: TGTGCCAGCAGCGTAGGTCCGACCCCGGGCACTGAAGCTTTCTTT; CDR3 protein: CASSVGPTPGTEAFF
J gene: TRBJ2-1; clone size: NA; D gene: TRBD2; V gene: TRBV9; CDR3 DNA: TGTGCCAGCAGCTCGTTTCGCGGGACTAGCGGGGGGAGCTCCTACAATGAGCAGTTCTTC; CDR3 protein: CASSSFRGTSGGSSYNEQFF
J gene: TRBJ2-3; clone size: NA; D gene: NA; V gene: TRBV14; CDR3 DNA: TGTGCCAGCAGCCTCCTCGGGTCGGATACGCAGTATTTT; CDR3 protein: CASSLLGSDTQYF
J gene: TRBJ2-1; clone size: once; D gene: TRBD2; V gene: TRBV5-1; CDR3 DNA: TGCGCCAGCAGCCTGGGACTAGCGGGGGGCACGAGCTCCTACAATGAGCAGTTCTTC; CDR3 protein: CASSLGLAGGTSSYNEQFF
J gene: TRBJ2-7; clone size: NA; D gene: NA; V gene: TRBV9; CDR3 DNA: TGTGCCAGCAGTTTATCTTGGGCTAGCTCTGGTGAGCAGTACTTC; CDR3 protein: CASSLSWASSGEQYF
J gene: TRBJ1-2; clone size: NA; D gene: NA; V gene: TRBV13; CDR3 DNA: TGTGCCAGCAGCTTAGGCCAGGGAGGAAACCCGGATGGCTACACCTTC; CDR3 protein: CASSLGQGGNPDGYTF
J gene: TRBJ2-5; clone size: NA; D gene: NA; V gene: TRBV9; CDR3 DNA: TGTGCCAGCAGCGTAGGACTCGGCCAAGAGACCCAGTACTTC; CDR3 protein: CASSVGLGQETQYF
J gene: TRBJ1-4; clone size: few; D gene: NA; V gene: TRBV2; CDR3 DNA: TGTGCCAGCAGCAACGACAACAATGAAAAACTGTTTTTT; CDR3 protein: CASSNDNNEKLFF
J gene: TRBJ2-5; clone size: NA; D gene: TRBD2; V gene: TRBV4-3; CDR3 DNA: TGCGCCAGCAGCCAATGGCGGGGGGTAGGGCAAGAGACCCAGTACTTC; CDR3 protein: CASSQWRGVGQETQYF
J gene: TRBJ1-4; clone size: NA; D gene: TRBD1; V gene: TRBV4-2; CDR3 DNA: TGTGCCAGCAGCCAAGGGTTCAGACAGGGAGATGAAAAACTGTTTTTT; CDR3 protein: CASSQGFRQGDEKLFF
J gene: TRBJ1-4; clone size: NA; D gene: NA; V gene: TRBV19; CDR3 DNA: TGTGCCAGTAGTACGGGGGGAAAACTGTTTTTT; CDR3 protein: CASSTGGKLFF
J gene: TRBJ2-1; clone size: once; D gene: TRBD2; V gene: TRBV9; CDR3 DNA: TGTGCCAGCAGCGTAGGAACTAGCGGAGGTTTAACAGACAATGAGCAGTTCTTC; CDR3 protein: CASSVGTSGGLTDNEQFF
J gene: TRBJ2-1; clone size: few; D gene: NA; V gene: TRBV18; CDR3 DNA: TGTGCCAGCTCACCACGGGAGGATTACTCCTACAATGAGCAGTTCTTC; CDR3 protein: CASSPREDYSYNEQFF
J gene: TRBJ2-2; clone size: NA; D gene: NA; V gene: TRBV15; CDR3 DNA: TGTGCCACCAGCAGACAGGGGGGCGGGGAGCTGTTTTTT; CDR3 protein: CATSRQGGGELFF
J gene: TRBJ1-2; clone size: NA; D gene: NA; V gene: TRBV4-3; CDR3 DNA: TGCGCCAGCAGCCAACGGGGGACGGAATATAACTATGGCTACACCTTC; CDR3 protein: CASSQRGTEYNYGYTF
J gene: TRBJ1-1; clone size: few; D gene: NA; V gene: TRBV6-1; CDR3 DNA: TGTGCCAGCAAGAGCGCAGGGATGAACACTGAAGCTTTCTTT; CDR3 protein: CASKSAGMNTEAFF